The 8 T cell receptor beta chains below come from one sample, sequenced in a study of blood T cell repertoires in COVID-19. The data were produced by immunoSEQ multiplex PCR, yet TCRdb's version contains in-frame clones alone and is incomplete. Among approximately 65,000 clones listed, approximately 92% were seen once. Sequencing was performed on peripheral blood. The origin of the receptors is a woman aged 45-65 years with active COVID-19.

The chain is built from TRBV2 and TRBJ1-2; 8 bases align to TRBD1. The CDR3 totals 16 residues. V gave up 2 bases and J gave up 4 bases; unmatched junction bases: 9. Germline CDR1 and CDR2: SNHLY and FYNNEI. This CDR3 reads CASSEWVTGVRYGYTF. The CDR3 nucleotides are TGTGCCAGCAGTGAATGGGTGACAGGGGTCCGCTATGGCTACACCTTC.

The chain has TRBV6-2 or TRBV6-3 and TRBJ2-7; D remains unclear. Germline CDR1 and CDR2: MNHEY and SVGEGT. CDR3 length: 15 residues. V lost 5 bases and J 2 bases, leaving 16 bases between the germline ends. DNA for the CDR3: TGTGCCAGCAGTCCCTGGCTGGGCGACACCTACGAGCAGTACTTC. Encoded protein: CASSPWLGDTYEQYF.

The chain is built from TRBV2 and TRBJ2-1, with 7 bases lining up with TRBD1. Germline V CDR1 and CDR2: SNHLY, FYNNEI. The CDR3 contains 14 residues. The ends lost 7 bases at V and 4 bases at J; junction bases unmatched: 7. This chain's CDR3 is CASKGTAVYNEQFF. DNA of the CDR3: TGTGCCAGCAAGGGGACAGCGGTTTACAATGAGCAGTTCTTC.

The chain joins TRBV29-1 to TRBJ2-4; no reliable D call. The CDR3 length is 12 residues. Germline CDR1 is SQVTM and CDR2 is ANQGSEA. Trimming shortened V by 3 bases and J by 6 bases, and 9 bases separated the two germline ends. CDR3 DNA sequence: TGCAGCGTTGAGCAGGCTGGAAACATTCAGTACTTC. It codes for CSVEQAGNIQYF. Together with reference TRBV29-1 and TRBJ2-4, the CDR3 gives the full variable domain: SAVISQKPSRDICQRGTSLTIQCQVDSQVTMMFWYRQQPGQSLTLIATANQGSEATYESGFVIDKFPISRPNLTFSTLTVSNMSPEDSSIYLCSVEQAGNIQYFGAGTRLSVL.

To note about this clone: In the same sample, other DNA sequences code for this CDR3. This chain connects TRBV9 to TRBJ1-2, with 11 bases identical to TRBD1. CDR1 SGDLS and CDR2 YYNGEE come from the germline V gene. V trimming: 4 bases; J trimming: 6 bases; junction bases outside the gene matches: 2. This CDR3 has 13 amino acids. CDR3 protein: CASSPGQGDGYTF. The CDR3 region has the DNA TGTGCCAGCAGCCCGGGACAGGGGGATGGCTACACCTTC.

J is TRBJ1-5 and V is TRBV30, with D maybe TRBD1 (6 bases). Trimming pared 1 base from V and 5 bases from J, leaving 9 bases between. Germline values: CDR1 GTSNPN, CDR2 SVGIG (reference sequence). The CDR3 is made up of 13 amino acids. CDR3 amino acids: CAWSGTDYQPQHF. In nucleotides, the CDR3 is TGTGCCTGGAGTGGGACAGACTATCAGCCCCAGCATTTT.

J is TRBJ2-1 and V is TRBV24-1, with 12 nucleotides matching TRBD2. The ends lost 0 bases at V and 10 bases at J; junction bases unmatched: 6. CDR1 and CDR2 (germline): KGHDR, SFDVKD. CDR3 size: 16 residues. Here the CDR3 DNA reads TGTGCCACCAGTGATTTGCGGCTAGCGGGAGGGGGAGAGCAGTTCTTC. This encodes CATSDLRLAGGGEQFF.

The chain couples TRBV10-3 to TRBJ1-2; 7 bases align to TRBD1. CDR3 length equals 15 residues. V trimming: 2 bases; J trimming: 4 bases; junction bases outside the gene matches: 7. CDR1 is ENHRY, CDR2 SYGVKD, per germline. The CDR3 loop is CAISEPSTGSYGYTF. In DNA form, the CDR3 reads TGTGCCATCAGTGAGCCATCGACAGGGTCCTATGGCTACACCTTC.